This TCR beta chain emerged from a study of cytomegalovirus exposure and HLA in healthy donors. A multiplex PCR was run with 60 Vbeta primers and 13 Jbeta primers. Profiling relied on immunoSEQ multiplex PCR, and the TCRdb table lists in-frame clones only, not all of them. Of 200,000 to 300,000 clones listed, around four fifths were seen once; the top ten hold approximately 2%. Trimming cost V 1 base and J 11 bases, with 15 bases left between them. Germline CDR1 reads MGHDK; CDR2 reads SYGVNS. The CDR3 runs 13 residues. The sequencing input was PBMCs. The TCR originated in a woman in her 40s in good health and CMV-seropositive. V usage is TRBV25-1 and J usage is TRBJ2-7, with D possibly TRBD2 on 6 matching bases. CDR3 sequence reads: CASSELWASEKYF. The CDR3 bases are TGTGCCAGCAGTGAATTGTGGGCTAGCGAAAAGTACTTC.